Following are 10 T cell receptor beta chains from one sample sequenced in a study of healthy donors' naive CD4 and CD8 T cells. Starting from around 500 ng of total RNA, TCR libraries were made with linear amplification. TCRdb reprocessed the reads with MiXCR, giving one entry per CDR3 protein. The table includes approximately 180,000 distinct CDR3 sequences, 65% to 75% detected once. Sequences were obtained from naive CD4+ and CD8+ T cells sorted from blood, pooled from several donors. Receptors originate from a pool of human donors in good health; the sample pools cells from several healthy donors.

V gene TRBV6-2 or TRBV6-3 combines with J gene TRBJ1-1; 9 nucleotides align to TRBD1. The trim removed 4 bases at V and 11 bases at J, leaving 11 bases unmatched. Germline assignment: CDR1 MNHEY and CDR2 SVGEGT. This CDR3 has 14 residues. The CDR3 DNA reads as TGTGCCAGCAGTTCTAACAGGGGGCCCGGAGAGGCTTTCTTT. Translation gives CASSSNRGPGEAFF.

J is TRBJ2-3 and V is TRBV19; D possibly corresponds to TRBD1 (5 bases). This CDR3 has 15 residues. CDR1 is LNHDA and CDR2 is SQIVND in the germline V gene (reference sequence). V lost 5 bases, J lost 2 bases, and 14 bases lay in between. CDR3 nucleotides: TGTGCCAGTAGTCCTAAGAGACAGTACACAGATACGCAGTATTTT. Encoded protein: CASSPKRQYTDTQYF.

The chain links TRBV14 to TRBJ2-1, with 12 positions matching TRBD2. Germline CDR1 is SGHDN and CDR2 is FVKESK. This CDR3 contains 18 residues. V lost 1 base to trimming and J lost 6 bases; unmatched junction nucleotides: 10. The CDR3 reads CASSQVLLLAGGLNEQFF. CDR3 sequence (DNA): TGTGCCAGCAGCCAAGTGCTTCTTCTAGCGGGAGGGCTCAATGAGCAGTTCTTC.

The chain has TRBV6-5 and TRBJ2-6; D call uncertain. V lost 10 bases and J 1 base, leaving 11 bases between the germline ends. The CDR3 is 14 amino acids. Germline V gene data show CDR1 as MNHEY and CDR2 as SVGAGI. CDR3 protein: CATSILSGANVLTF. CDR3 nucleotides: TGTGCCACTTCGATTTTGTCTGGGGCCAACGTCCTGACTTTC.

The chain links TRBV6-5 to TRBJ2-5; 13 bases align to TRBD2. From germline, CDR1 is MNHEY and CDR2 SVGAGI. The CDR3 consists of 17 residues. Unmatched junction bases numbered 5, after V lost 0 bases and J lost 4 bases. CDR3 sequence reads: CASSYSGTSGVGETQYF. DNA of the CDR3: TGTGCCAGCAGTTACTCTGGGACTAGCGGGGTGGGAGAGACCCAGTACTTC.

The genes are TRBV19 and TRBJ2-1, with D maybe TRBD1 (5 bases). Germline lookup yields CDR1 LNHDA and CDR2 SQIVND (reference sequence). This CDR3 spans 16 amino acids. Deletions cut 7 bases from V and 0 bases from J, with 16 bases between. The CDR3: CASTRSWGSSYNEQFF. The CDR3 DNA reads as TGTGCCAGTACTCGGAGCTGGGGCAGCTCCTACAATGAGCAGTTCTTC.

The V gene is TRBV6-1, the J gene TRBJ2-1; TRBD2 might be the D (5 bases). The CDR3 consists of 16 residues. CDR1 is MNHNS and CDR2 is SASEGT in the germline V gene. The ends were cut back, 2 bases at V and 3 bases at J, with 14 bases in the middle. CDR3 in DNA: TGTGCCAGCAGTGAAAGGTTCCAGCGGAACTACAATGAGCAGTTCTTC. This encodes CASSERFQRNYNEQFF.

The rearrangement links TRBV6-5 to TRBJ1-1; no clear D. The CDR3 extends over 14 amino acids. Trimming stripped 6 bases from V and 3 bases from J, with 14 bases between. Germline CDR1 and CDR2: MNHEY and SVGAGI. CDR3 nucleotide sequence: TGTGCCAGCAGCGCCGGTGCCCTGGACACTGAAGCTTTCTTT. Encoded protein: CASSAGALDTEAFF.

The gene calls are TRBV7-2 and TRBJ2-7, with 10 bases fitting TRBD1. After removal of 0 bases from V and 1 base from J, the junction contained 3 bases not matched to a gene. Germline CDR1 is SGHTA and CDR2 is FQGNSA. The CDR3 covers 16 residues. CDR3 bases: TGTGCCAGCAGCTTAGCTGACAGGGGGCCGTCCTACGAGCAGTACTTC. Residues: CASSLADRGPSYEQYF.

This clonotype was counted between two and nine times. The chain links TRBV29-1 to TRBJ2-1; 13 bases are shared with TRBD2. After removal of 6 bases from V and 1 base from J, the junction contained 3 bases not matched to a gene. The CDR3 runs to 15 residues. Germline loops: CDR1 SQVTM, CDR2 ANQGSEA. CDR3 sequence: CSVEGLAGSYNEQFF. In nucleotides, the CDR3 is TGCAGCGTCGAGGGACTAGCGGGATCCTACAATGAGCAGTTCTTC.